This T cell receptor beta chain was profiled in a study of T cell changes during pregnancy in multiple sclerosis. Sequencing was performed with immunoSEQ multiplex PCR; in TCRdb, only in-frame clones are kept and a portion is missing. The sample contains roughly 50,000 clones, more than 90% of which appear only once. Germline V gene lookup returns CDR1 MNHNS and CDR2 SASEGT. The V gene end was trimmed by 8 bases and the J gene end by 5 bases; junction bases not matched to a gene: 9. The CDR3 covers 13 residues. This TCR came from a female donor in good health, enrolled as a control in a pregnancy study. The source material was peripheral blood, sampled after pregnancy. V and J are TRBV6-1 and TRBJ2-7; 7 bases align to TRBD1. The CDR3 is CASSTGPIDEQYF. CDR3 bases: TGTGCCAGCTCGACAGGGCCCATCGACGAGCAGTACTTC.